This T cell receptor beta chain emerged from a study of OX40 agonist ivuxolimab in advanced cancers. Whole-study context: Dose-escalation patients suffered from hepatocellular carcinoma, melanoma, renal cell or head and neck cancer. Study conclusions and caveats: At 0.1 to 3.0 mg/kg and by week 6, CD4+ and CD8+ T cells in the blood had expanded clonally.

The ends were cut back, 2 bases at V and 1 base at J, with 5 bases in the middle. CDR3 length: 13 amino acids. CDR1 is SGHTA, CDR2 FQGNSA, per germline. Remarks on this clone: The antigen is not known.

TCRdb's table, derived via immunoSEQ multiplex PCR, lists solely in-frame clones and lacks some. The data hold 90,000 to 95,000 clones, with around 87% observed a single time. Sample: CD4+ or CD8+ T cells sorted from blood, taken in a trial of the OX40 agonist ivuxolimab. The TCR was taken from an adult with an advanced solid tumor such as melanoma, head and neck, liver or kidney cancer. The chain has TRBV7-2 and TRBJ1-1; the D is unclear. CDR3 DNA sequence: TGTGCCAGCAGCTTAACAGAGAACACTGAAGCTTTCTTT. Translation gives CASSLTENTEAFF.